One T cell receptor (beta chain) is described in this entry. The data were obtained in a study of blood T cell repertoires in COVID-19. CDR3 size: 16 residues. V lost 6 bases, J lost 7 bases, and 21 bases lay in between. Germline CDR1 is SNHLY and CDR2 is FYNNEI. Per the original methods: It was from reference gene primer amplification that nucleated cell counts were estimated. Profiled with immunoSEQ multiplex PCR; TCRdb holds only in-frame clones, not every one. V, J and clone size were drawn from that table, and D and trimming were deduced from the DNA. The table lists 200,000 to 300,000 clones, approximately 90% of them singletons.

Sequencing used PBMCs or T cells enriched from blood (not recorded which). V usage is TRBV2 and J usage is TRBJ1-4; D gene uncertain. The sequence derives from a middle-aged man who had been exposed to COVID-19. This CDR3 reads CASSVTGPSLGEKLFF. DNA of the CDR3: TGTGCCAGCAGCGTTACCGGGCCTAGCTTGGGTGAAAAACTGTTTTTT.